A single sample gave rise to the 23 T cell receptor beta chains below, sequenced in a study of Ad26.COV2.S vaccination and SARS-CoV-2 variants. The assay was immunoSEQ multiplex PCR, and TCRdb's table has in-frame clones only and misses some. The sample contains roughly 150,000 clones, about nine tenths of which appear only once. This material consisted of peripheral blood, taken after recovery from COVID-19. Source of these receptors: a human donor who had recovered from COVID-19.

The V gene is TRBV6-2 or TRBV6-3, the J gene TRBJ2-2, with a possible D match to TRBD2 (6 bases). CDR1 and CDR2 (germline): MNHEY, SVGEGT. The CDR3 loop spans 15 amino acids. V was clipped by 5 bases and J by 1 base, with 11 bases between them. This CDR3 reads CASSRRDGNTGELFF. The CDR3 nucleotides are TGTGCCAGCAGTCGGCGGGACGGGAACACCGGGGAGCTGTTTTTT.

In nucleotides, the CDR3 is TGCGCCAGCAGCCGGCTCGAGGTACCGGGAAACACCATATATTTT. This translates into CASSRLEVPGNTIYF. This rearrangement joins TRBV4-1 to TRBJ1-3; no firm D call. CDR3 length equals 15 residues. Trimming shortened V by 4 bases and J by 4 bases, and 14 bases separated the two germline ends. The V gene's germline CDR1 is MGHRA and CDR2 YSYEKL.

The chain has TRBV6-5 and TRBJ2-7; 8 bases line up with TRBD1. The CDR3 has 13 amino acids. In germline, CDR1 is MNHEY, CDR2 SVGAGI. With 6 bases clipped from V and 7 bases from J, the junction kept 8 bases outside the gene matches. The CDR3 loop reads CASRLTTGGEQYF. DNA of the CDR3: TGTGCCAGCAGACTAACAACAGGGGGGGAGCAGTACTTC.

The J gene is TRBJ1-1, the V gene TRBV19; a possible D gene is TRBD1 (5 bases). The V gene lost 1 base and the J gene lost 0 bases, with 15 bases spanning the gap. Germline CDR1 LNHDA, CDR2 SQIVND (reference sequence). This CDR3 has 17 amino acids. Here the CDR3 reads CASSIGPGRQMNTEAFF. The DNA of the CDR3 is TGTGCCAGTAGTATAGGGCCGGGGAGACAGATGAACACTGAAGCTTTCTTT.

This clone was counted only a few times. The rearrangement links TRBV19 to TRBJ1-5, with a tentative D call TRBD1 (5 bases). The germline V gene encodes CDR1 LNHDA and CDR2 SQIVND (reference sequence). This CDR3 is 13 amino acids long. V shed 5 bases and J shed 7 bases, with 12 bases lying between them. For the CDR3, the DNA is TGTGCCAGTAGTGAGTGGGGGGAGCAGCCCCAGCATTTT. Protein product: CASSEWGEQPQHF.

This chain links TRBV20-1 with TRBJ1-1, with TRBD1 identical over 7 bases. Germline trimming cut 3 bases from V and 4 bases from J; bases unmatched to any gene: 5. CDR3 length: 13 amino acids. Germline loops: CDR1 DFQATT, CDR2 SNEGSKA (reference sequence). The CDR3 coding sequence is TGCAGTGCTAGTAAGGGGGCGTCCACTGAAGCTTTCTTT. Amino acids: CSASKGASTEAFF.

This chain links TRBV28 with TRBJ1-1; the D gene is possibly TRBD1 (5 bases). V was clipped by 3 bases and J by 4 bases, with 12 bases between them. The germline gives CDR1 MDHEN, CDR2 SYDVKM. CDR3 length equals 14 residues. The CDR3 nucleotides are TGTGCCAGCAGTTTTCTGGGGCTGGGCACTGAAGCTTTCTTT. It yields the protein CASSFLGLGTEAFF.

V and J are TRBV29-1 and TRBJ1-1; 11 nucleotides match TRBD1. Germline assignment: CDR1 SQVTM and CDR2 ANQGSEA. Losses at the gene ends were 2 bases for V and 6 bases for J; bases not matched to a gene: 2. CDR3 length: 13 amino acids. The CDR3 region has the DNA TGCAGCGTTGAACGGGGACAGGGGGCTGAAGCTTTCTTT. Its protein is CSVERGQGAEAFF.

The V call is TRBV27, the J call TRBJ2-3; D remains unclear. From germline, CDR1 is MNHEY and CDR2 SMNVEV (reference sequence). The CDR3 extends over 14 amino acids. The V end lost 5 bases, the J end lost 2 bases, and 11 bases lay between the germline ends. The CDR3: CASSGKGPTDTQYF. The CDR3 DNA reads TGTGCCAGCAGTGGAAAGGGTCCCACAGATACGCAGTATTTT.

The chain employs TRBV7-9 and TRBJ1-1, with a weak D call TRBD1 (5 bases). Trimming shortened V by 6 bases and J by 0 bases, and 20 bases separated the two germline ends. Germline V gives CDR1 SEHNR, CDR2 FQNEAQ (reference sequence). The CDR3 sequence is 17 residues long. The CDR3: CASSRRYVTEMNTEAFF. For the CDR3, the DNA is TGTGCCAGCAGTCGACGGTACGTGACAGAGATGAACACTGAAGCTTTCTTT.

The chain couples TRBV28 to TRBJ2-5; TRBD1 is a possible D gene (5 bases). CDR1 and CDR2 (germline): MDHEN, SYDVKM. Between the trimmed V and J ends, which lost 5 bases and 9 bases, there was a span of 28 bases. The CDR3 runs 17 residues. The CDR3 DNA reads TGTGCCAGCAGTCCGGGCCCCGGTCCATCCAGGGCAAGAGCCCAGTACTTC. Translated: CASSPGPGPSRARAQYF.

V usage is TRBV14 and J usage is TRBJ2-4; TRBD2 might be the D (5 bases). Germline V gives CDR1 SGHDN, CDR2 FVKESK. The CDR3 length is 15 residues. The ends were cut back, 3 bases at V and 0 bases at J, with 9 bases in the middle. DNA of the CDR3: TGTGCCAGCAGCCAGACGGGAATAGCCAAAAACATTCAGTACTTC. Translation: CASSQTGIAKNIQYF.

CDR3 region: CASSLGVAGHYEQYF. The CDR3 bases are TGTGCCAGCAGCTTGGGTGTAGCAGGGCACTACGAGCAGTACTTC. V gene TRBV5-4 combines with J gene TRBJ2-7; TRBD1 might be the D (5 bases). Germline V gene sequence: CDR1 SGHNT, CDR2 YYREEE (reference sequence). V lost 0 bases, J lost 3 bases, and 13 bases lay in between. The CDR3 totals 15 residues.

This chain connects TRBV6-5 to TRBJ2-7; D may be TRBD1 (5 bases). This CDR3 spans 12 amino acids. V lost 7 bases and J 4 bases, leaving 11 bases between the germline ends. Germline V CDR1 and CDR2: MNHEY, SVGAGI. The CDR3 region has the DNA TGTGCCAGCAAACAGGTTGCTTACGAGCAGTACTTC. It codes for CASKQVAYEQYF.

The genes are TRBV7-8 and TRBJ1-3, with 7 bases matching TRBD1. V lost 4 bases and J lost 2; bases outside the gene matches: 5. This CDR3 region has 15 residues. Germline values: CDR1 SGHVS, CDR2 FQNEAQ. This CDR3 is CASSSAGTAGNTIYF. As DNA, the CDR3 is TGTGCCAGCAGCTCAGCCGGGACAGCTGGAAACACCATATATTTT.

This chain connects TRBV7-9 to TRBJ1-1; D is unresolved. V dropped 1 base and J dropped 3 bases, with 3 bases sitting between them. This CDR3 spans 12 amino acids. CDR1 is SEHNR, CDR2 FQNEAQ, per germline (reference sequence). This CDR3 is CASSLEYTEAFF. The CDR3 coding sequence is TGTGCCAGCAGCTTAGAGTACACTGAAGCTTTCTTT.

V gene TRBV11-2 combines with J gene TRBJ2-5; the D is unclear. The CDR3 loop spans 13 amino acids. Germline V gene lookup returns CDR1 SGHAT and CDR2 FQNNGV. V dropped 3 bases and J dropped 0 bases, with 5 bases sitting between them. CDR3 sequence: CASSFWYQETQYF. CDR3 DNA: TGTGCCAGCAGCTTTTGGTACCAAGAGACCCAGTACTTC. Drawing the rest from reference TRBV11-2 and TRBJ2-5, the complete variable domain is EAGVAQSPRYKIIEKRQSVAFWCNPISGHATLYWYQQILGQGPKLLIQFQNNGVVDDSQLPKDRFSAERLKGVDSTLKIQPAKLEDSAVYLCASSFWYQETQYFGPGTRLLVL.

This clone is a singleton in its sample. J is TRBJ2-4 and V is TRBV27, with D possibly being TRBD1 (5 bases). Germline CDR1 is MNHEY and CDR2 is SMNVEV (reference sequence). V lost 8 bases and J lost 3, with 17 bases in between. The length of the CDR3 is 15 residues. The CDR3 is CASSQIGDGKNIQYF. The CDR3 nucleotides are TGTGCCAGCTCGCAAATAGGGGATGGCAAAAACATTCAGTACTTC.

V is TRBV30 and J is TRBJ1-1; TRBD1 is a possible D gene (6 bases). Germline lookup yields CDR1 GTSNPN and CDR2 SVGIG (reference sequence). This CDR3 has 13 residues. With 5 bases removed from V and 5 bases from J, the gap between germline ends came to 15 bases. The CDR3: CAWQTGRGTEAFF. CDR3 in DNA: TGTGCCTGGCAAACAGGGCGGGGAACTGAAGCTTTCTTT.

V gene TRBV5-4 combines with J gene TRBJ2-7; D ambiguous. This CDR3 spans 14 amino acids. Trimming removed 3 bases at V and 0 bases at J, with 10 bases between. The germline CDR1 and CDR2 sequences are SGHNT and YYREEE (reference sequence). The CDR3 protein is CASSSDLSSYEQYF. The CDR3 nucleotides read TGTGCCAGCAGCTCCGATTTAAGCTCCTACGAGCAGTACTTC.

The CDR3 nucleotides read TGTGCCAGCAGTTCGAGCCAGAAGTCTGAGCAGTTCTTC. Encoded protein: CASSSSQKSEQFF. The chain couples TRBV28 to TRBJ2-1; D is unclear. Trimming stripped 4 bases from V and 9 bases from J, with 13 bases between. The CDR3 is made up of 13 amino acids. Germline loops: CDR1 MDHEN, CDR2 SYDVKM.

The gene calls are TRBV7-9 and TRBJ2-1, with 13 nucleotides matching TRBD2. Unmatched junction bases numbered 7, after V lost 5 bases and J lost 0 bases. Germline V gives CDR1 SEHNR, CDR2 FQNEAQ (reference sequence). CDR3 size: 18 residues. CDR3 sequence (DNA): TGTGCCAGCAGCCAGACTAGCGGGAGGCCCAGCTCCTACAATGAGCAGTTCTTC. Translation gives CASSQTSGRPSSYNEQFF.

Of note for this clone: Germline is not matched at one junction end, which may reflect a read error. Here the CDR3 reads CASSLGPSSYNEQFF. The DNA for the CDR3 is TGTGCTAGCAGCTTAGGGCCCAGCTCCTACAATGAGCAGTTCTTC. The chain carries TRBV7-7 and TRBJ2-1, with D unresolved. The germline V gene has CDR1 SSHAT and CDR2 FNYEAQ (reference sequence). This CDR3 is built from 15 residues.